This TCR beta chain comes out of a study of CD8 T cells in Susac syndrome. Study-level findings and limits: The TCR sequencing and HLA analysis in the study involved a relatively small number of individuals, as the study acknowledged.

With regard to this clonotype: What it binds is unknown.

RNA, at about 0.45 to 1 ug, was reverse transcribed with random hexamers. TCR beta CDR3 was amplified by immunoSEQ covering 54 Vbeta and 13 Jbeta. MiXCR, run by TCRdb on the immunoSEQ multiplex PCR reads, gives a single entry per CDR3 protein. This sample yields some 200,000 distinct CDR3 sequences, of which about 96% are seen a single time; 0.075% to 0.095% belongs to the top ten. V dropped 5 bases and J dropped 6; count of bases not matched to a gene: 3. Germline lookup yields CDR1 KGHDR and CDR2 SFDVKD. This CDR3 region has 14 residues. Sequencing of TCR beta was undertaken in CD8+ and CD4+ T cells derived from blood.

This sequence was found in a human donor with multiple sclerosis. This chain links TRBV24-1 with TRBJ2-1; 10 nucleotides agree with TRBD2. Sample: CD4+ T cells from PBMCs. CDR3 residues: CATSGASGSNEQFF. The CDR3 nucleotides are TGTGCCACCAGTGGGGCTAGCGGGAGCAATGAGCAGTTCTTC.